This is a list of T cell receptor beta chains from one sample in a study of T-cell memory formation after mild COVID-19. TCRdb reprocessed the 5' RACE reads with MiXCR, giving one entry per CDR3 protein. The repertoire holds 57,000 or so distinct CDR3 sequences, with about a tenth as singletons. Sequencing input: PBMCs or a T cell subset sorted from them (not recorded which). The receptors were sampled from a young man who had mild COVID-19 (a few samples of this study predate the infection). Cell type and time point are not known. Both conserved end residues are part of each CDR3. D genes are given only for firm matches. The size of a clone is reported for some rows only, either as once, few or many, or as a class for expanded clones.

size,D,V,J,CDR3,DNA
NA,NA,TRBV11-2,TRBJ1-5,CASSTQGDNQPQHF,TGTGCCAGCAGCACTCAGGGCGACAATCAGCCCCAGCATTTT
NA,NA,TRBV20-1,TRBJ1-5,CSARGDSNQPQHF,TGCAGTGCTAGAGGGGACAGCAATCAGCCCCAGCATTTT
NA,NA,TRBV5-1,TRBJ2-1,CASSLAGAVVQFF,TGCGCCAGCAGCTTGGCCGGGGCCGTAGTGCAGTTCTTC
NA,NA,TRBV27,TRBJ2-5,CASSQRVQETQYF,TGTGCCAGCAGTCAGAGAGTCCAAGAGACCCAGTACTTC
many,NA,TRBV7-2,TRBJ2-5,CASSLGVFETQYF,TGTGCCAGCAGCTTAGGCGTTTTCGAGACCCAGTACTTC
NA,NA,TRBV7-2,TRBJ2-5,CASSLGGLFQETQYF,TGTGCCAGCAGCTTAGGCGGGCTCTTCCAAGAGACCCAGTACTTC
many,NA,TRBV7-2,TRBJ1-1,CASSQGPGSYTEAFF,TGTGCCAGCAGCCAAGGACCCGGGTCGTACACTGAAGCTTTCTTT
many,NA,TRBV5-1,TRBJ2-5,CASSRGTPKETQYF,TGCGCCAGCAGTCGCGGGACTCCGAAAGAGACCCAGTACTTC
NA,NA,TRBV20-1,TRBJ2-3,CSARDLGGQGDTQYF,TGCAGTGCTAGAGATCTCGGGGGCCAGGGAGATACGCAGTATTTT
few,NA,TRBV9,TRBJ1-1,CASSVAVPGPNTEAFF,TGTGCCAGCAGCGTAGCTGTTCCAGGCCCAAACACTGAAGCTTTCTTT
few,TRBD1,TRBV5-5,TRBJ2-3,CASSLRDRGTDTQYF,TGTGCCAGCAGCCTCCGGGACAGGGGTACAGATACGCAGTATTTT
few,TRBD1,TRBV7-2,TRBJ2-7,CASSLVGDRGYEQYF,TGTGCCAGCAGCTTAGTGGGGGACAGGGGTTACGAGCAGTACTTC
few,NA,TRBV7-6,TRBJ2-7,CASSLARVGSEQYF,TGTGCCAGCAGCTTAGCGCGGGTGGGCTCCGAGCAGTACTTC
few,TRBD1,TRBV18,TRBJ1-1,CASSPRGTGDTEAFF,TGTGCCAGCTCACCAAGGGGGACAGGGGACACTGAAGCTTTCTTT
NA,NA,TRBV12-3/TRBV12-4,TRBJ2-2,CASGRNTGELFF,TGTGCCAGCGGACGTAACACCGGGGAGCTGTTTTTT
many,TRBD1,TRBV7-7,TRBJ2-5,CASSSGQGGQETQYF,TGTGCTAGCAGCTCGGGACAGGGAGGCCAAGAGACCCAGTACTTC
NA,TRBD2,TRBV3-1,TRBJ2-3,CASIPTSGDTQYF,TGTGCCAGCATTCCGACTAGCGGAGATACGCAGTATTTT
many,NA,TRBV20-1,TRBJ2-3,CSAEEGGETQYF,TGCAGTGCCGAAGAGGGCGGTGAGACGCAGTATTTT
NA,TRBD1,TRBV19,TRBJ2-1,CASSIVWGTGGSMSYNEQFF,TGTGCCAGTAGTATAGTATGGGGGACAGGGGGTAGTATGTCCTACAATGAGCAGTTCTTC
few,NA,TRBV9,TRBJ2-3,CASSGPLRGSDTQYF,TGTGCCAGCAGCGGCCCATTGAGGGGTTCAGATACGCAGTATTTT
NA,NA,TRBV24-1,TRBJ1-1,CATSDPGAPEAFF,TGTGCCACCAGTGACCCCGGGGCACCTGAAGCTTTCTTT
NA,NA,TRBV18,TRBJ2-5,CASSPESSASQETQYF,TGTGCCAGCTCCCCTGAATCGAGTGCCAGTCAAGAGACCCAGTACTTC
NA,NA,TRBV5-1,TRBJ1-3,CASSLEGLDTIYF,TGCGCCAGCAGCCTGGAGGGTCTGGACACCATATATTTT
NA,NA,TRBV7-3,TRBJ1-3,CASSLRGGSPSSGNTIYF,TGTGCCAGCAGCTTAAGAGGCGGCAGTCCTTCCTCTGGAAACACCATATATTTT
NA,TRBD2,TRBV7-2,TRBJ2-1,CASSFHPGLADPDEQFF,TGTGCCAGCAGCTTCCACCCCGGACTAGCGGATCCGGATGAGCAGTTCTTC
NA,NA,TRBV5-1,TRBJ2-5,CASSPRQLQETQYF,TGCGCCAGCAGCCCCCGGCAGCTCCAAGAGACCCAGTACTTC
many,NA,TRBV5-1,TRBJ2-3,CASSLTITDTQYF,TGCGCCAGCAGCTTGACGATCACAGATACGCAGTATTTT
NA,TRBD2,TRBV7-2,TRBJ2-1,CASSHGGNDNEQFF,TGTGCCAGCAGCCACGGGGGGAACGACAATGAGCAGTTCTTC
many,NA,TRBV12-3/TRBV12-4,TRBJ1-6,CASSFIHSPLHF,TGTGCCAGCAGTTTTATCCATTCACCCCTCCACTTT
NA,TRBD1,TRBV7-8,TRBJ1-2,CASSSPQGAQTF,TGTGCCAGCAGCTCTCCACAGGGGGCTCAGACCTTC
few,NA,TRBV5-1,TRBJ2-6,CASSRGDGANVLTF,TGCGCCAGCAGCCGCGGAGATGGGGCCAACGTCCTGACTTTC
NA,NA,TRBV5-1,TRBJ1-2,CASSFNSGGGDGYTF,TGCGCCAGCAGCTTTAACTCGGGAGGAGGCGATGGCTACACCTTC
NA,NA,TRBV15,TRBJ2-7,CATSRERTADYEQYF,TGTGCCACCAGCAGGGAAAGGACGGCGGACTACGAGCAGTACTTC
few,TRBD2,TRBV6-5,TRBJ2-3,CASSYGGADTQYF,TGTGCCAGCAGTTATGGGGGGGCAGATACGCAGTATTTT
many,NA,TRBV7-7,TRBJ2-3,CASSLSGTDTQYF,TGTGCCAGCAGCTTAAGCGGTACAGATACGCAGTATTTT